This T cell receptor beta chain was profiled in a study of breast tumors, draining lymph nodes, adjacent tissues (dated by TCRdb to about 2016). Background for the entire study: The study compared TCR beta repertoires across tumor, adjacent nontumor tissue and axillary lymph nodes from breast cancer patients. The study was designed to assess the relationships and possible T-cell exchange between tumor, surrounding tissue and draining lymph node repertoires in human breast cancer.

The sample holds many counts of this clonotype. The antigen it recognizes is unknown. Base qualities are not provided; no much larger clone lies one nucleotide away. Lymph node samples came from the axillary draining lymph nodes of breast cancer patients. What the authors observed across the whole study: The study presented the conclusion that tumor T cells originate in lymph nodes as consistent with a hypothesis, not as something directly demonstrated. The data were judged consistent with most tumor T cells deriving from the lymph node and then expanding within tumor tissue. Tumor and nontumor tissue repertoires were significantly more similar in luminal-like than in basal-like breast cancer. Tumors showed preferential V and J gene usage, and their T-cell repertoire diversity fell below that of lymph nodes yet above that of nontumor tissue.

CDR1 LGHDT and CDR2 YNNKEL were looked up in the germline V gene (reference sequence). Including cysteine and phenylalanine, the CDR3 has 18 amino acids. The retained sequence is limited to the CDR3, 54 bases, with the frame set at the first base. V is cut by 0 bases and J by 4 bases, and the space between the germline ends is 19 bases. The listed sequencing device is Illumina HiSeq 2000. Multiplex PCR amplification was used to generate the TCR beta chain libraries. High-throughput sequencing was used to analyze the amplified TCR beta chain products. TCRdb reanalyzed the raw reads on its own, using fastp at Q25 for trimming and MiXCR for clone calling, and kept in-frame beta chains. Rows matching on CDR3 protein sequence are summarized as one entry with the most common DNA and genes. The sample includes about 110,000 distinct CDR3 sequences, with about 31% observed a single time. Approximately 5% of the sample lies in the top ten.

The chain was built from TRBV3-1 and TRBJ2-1, with a weak D call of TRBD1 (6 bases match). Sequenced input: axillary lymph node tissue. The receptor's source is a female donor with breast cancer. Some clones in this sample may be carry-over from other donors' samples. The CDR3 loop reads CASSQDPPGHRAYNEQFF. In nucleotide form, the sequence is TGTGCCAGCAGCCAAGATCCCCCCGGACACAGGGCGTACAATGAGCAGTTCTTC.